This TCR beta chain was recovered during a study of T cell responses to AZD1222 COVID-19 vaccine. General study points: Donors were largely white British and mainly female; clonal diversity was possibly underestimated. CD4 TCRs covered the whole spike, strongest at regions 160-218 and 743-854.

Assay used: immunoSEQ multiplex PCR; TCRdb lists only in-frame clones, some missing. The repertoire consists of 250,000 to 300,000 clones, with 94% occurring once and the leading ten covering 0.5% to 0.65%. With respect to this clone: What it recognizes is unknown.

This TCR came from an adult who received the AZD1222 COVID-19 vaccine. This specimen consisted of peripheral blood, obtained 28 days after the second AZD1222 dose.

The DNA for the CDR3 is TGTGCCAGCAGTTCTCCTGAGGACCTTTATAGCAATCAGCCCCAGCATTTT. Residues: CASSSPEDLYSNQPQHF. The chain recombines TRBV28 with TRBJ1-5, with D hard to call. This CDR3 is built from 17 residues. Germline V lookup: CDR1 MDHEN, CDR2 SYDVKM. V lost 4 bases and J lost 0, with 16 bases in between.